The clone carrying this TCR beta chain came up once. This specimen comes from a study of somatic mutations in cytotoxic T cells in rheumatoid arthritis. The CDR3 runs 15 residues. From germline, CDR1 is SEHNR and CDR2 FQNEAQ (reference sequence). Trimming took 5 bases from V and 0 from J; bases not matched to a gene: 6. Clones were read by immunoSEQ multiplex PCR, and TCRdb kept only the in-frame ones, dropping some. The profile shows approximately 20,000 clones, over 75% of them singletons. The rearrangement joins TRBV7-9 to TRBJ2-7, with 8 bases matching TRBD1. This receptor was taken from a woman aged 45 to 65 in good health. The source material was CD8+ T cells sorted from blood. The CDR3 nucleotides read TGTGCCAGCAGCCTAAGGGACAGGAGCTCCTACGAGCAGTACTTC. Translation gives CASSLRDRSSYEQYF.